This T cell receptor beta chain is from a study of blood T cell repertoires in COVID-19. Germline-derived CDR1 and CDR2 are SGHNT and YYREEE (reference sequence). The CDR3 has 15 amino acids. Trimming took 0 bases from V and 2 from J, leaving 9 bases between them. The protocol was immunoSEQ multiplex PCR, while the TCRdb copy is restricted to in-frame clones and leaves out a portion. The repertoire holds 400,000 to 500,000 clones, around nine tenths seen once, with 1.5% to 2% in the top ten. This chain uses TRBV5-4 with TRBJ2-1; the D is unclear. Sequences were obtained from PBMCs or T cells enriched from blood (not recorded which). The source is a woman between 35 and 50 years old who had recovered from COVID-19. The CDR3 bases are TGTGCCAGCAGCTTGGACAGTGCCCCCTACAATGAGCAGTTCTTC. It is translated as CASSLDSAPYNEQFF.